Listed below are T cell receptor beta chains from one sample, sequenced in a study of blood T cell repertoires in COVID-19. The data were produced by immunoSEQ multiplex PCR, yet TCRdb's version contains in-frame clones alone and is incomplete. This sample has around 99,000 clones; around 82% occur once, and the top ten carry about 8.7%. Source material: peripheral blood. The receptor source for this set is a man between 45 and 60 years old who had recovered from COVID-19. Each CDR3 is given with its conserved first and last residue. A D gene is named only where the DNA matches it firmly. Not all rows give a size; the values are once, few, many and, for expanded clones, a class.

CDR3: CASSQAVGNQPQHF
DNA: TGTGCCAGCAGCCAAGCCGTCGGCAATCAGCCCCAGCATTTT
size: .
V: TRBV3-1/TRBV3-2
J: TRBJ1-5
D: .

CDR3: CASKPLDRGELFF
DNA: TGTGCCAGCAAACCACTGGACAGGGGGGAGCTGTTTTTT
size: .
V: TRBV27
J: TRBJ2-2
D: TRBD1

CDR3: CASSLAGSNYGYTF
DNA: TGCGCCAGCAGCTTGGCGGGGAGTAACTATGGCTACACCTTC
size: .
V: TRBV5-1
J: TRBJ1-2
D: .

CDR3: CASSLSSTPASDTQYF
DNA: TGTGCCAGCAGTTTATCTTCCACTCCTGCATCAGATACGCAGTATTTT
size: .
V: TRBV27
J: TRBJ2-3
D: .

CDR3: CASSLGASYEQYF
DNA: TGTGCCAGCAGCTTAGGGGCATCCTACGAGCAGTACTTC
size: .
V: TRBV7-9
J: TRBJ2-7
D: .

CDR3: CASSPFGGTEETQYF
DNA: TGTGCCAGCAGCCCTTTCGGCGGGACAGAAGAGACCCAGTACTTC
size: .
V: TRBV4-2
J: TRBJ2-5
D: .

CDR3: CASSPRQGATNEKLFF
DNA: TGTGCCAGCAGCCCGCGACAGGGGGCAACTAATGAAAAACTGTTTTTT
size: .
V: TRBV11-1
J: TRBJ1-4
D: TRBD1

CDR3: CASSYLRGTADGYTF
DNA: TGTGCCAGCAGTTACTTGAGGGGGACGGCAGATGGCTACACCTTC
size: once
V: TRBV6-2/TRBV6-3
J: TRBJ1-2
D: .

CDR3: CATRRGSSYNEQFF
DNA: TGTGCCACCCGGAGGGGCAGCTCCTACAATGAGCAGTTCTTC
size: .
V: TRBV11-2
J: TRBJ2-1
D: .

CDR3: CASSRTTGPGEIEQYF
DNA: TGTGCCAGTAGTAGAACGACAGGGCCCGGGGAAATTGAGCAGTACTTC
size: .
V: TRBV19
J: TRBJ2-7
D: TRBD1

CDR3: CSVERGGAAYGYTF
DNA: TGCAGCGTTGAAAGAGGGGGCGCGGCCTATGGCTACACCTTC
size: once
V: TRBV29-1
J: TRBJ1-2
D: TRBD1

CDR3: CASSYRAAYEQYF
DNA: TGTGCCAGCAGCTACAGGGCCGCCTACGAGCAGTACTTC
size: .
V: TRBV5-6
J: TRBJ2-7
D: .

CDR3: CASSDSSRTEAFF
DNA: TGTGCCAGCAGTGACTCGAGTCGTACTGAAGCTTTCTTT
size: .
V: TRBV6-4
J: TRBJ1-1
D: .

CDR3: CASRVGAGGYTF
DNA: TGTGCCAGCAGGGTGGGGGCTGGGGGCTACACCTTC
size: .
V: TRBV2
J: TRBJ1-2
D: .

CDR3: CASSLQEVSYEQYF
DNA: TGTGCCAGCAGCTTACAGGAGGTCTCCTACGAGCAGTACTTC
size: .
V: TRBV11-2
J: TRBJ2-7
D: .

CDR3: CASSPGQSSYNEQFF
DNA: TGTGCCAGCAGTCCAGGACAGTCCTCCTACAATGAGCAGTTCTTC
size: .
V: TRBV27
J: TRBJ2-1
D: .

CDR3: CATQDRENTEAFF
DNA: TGCGCCACCCAGGACCGGGAAAACACTGAAGCTTTCTTT
size: .
V: TRBV5-1
J: TRBJ1-1
D: .

CDR3: CASSDRTGVEEKLFF
DNA: TGTGCCAGCAGTGATAGGACAGGGGTTGAGGAAAAACTGTTTTTT
size: .
V: TRBV25-1
J: TRBJ1-4
D: TRBD1

CDR3: CASSRGTGGNQPQHF
DNA: TGTGCCAGCAGTCGGGGGACAGGGGGCAATCAGCCCCAGCATTTT
size: .
V: TRBV6-5
J: TRBJ1-5
D: TRBD1

CDR3: CASSLRAGEFSGNTIYF
DNA: TGTGCCAGCAGTTTACGGGCAGGGGAGTTCTCTGGAAACACCATATATTTT
size: many
V: TRBV28
J: TRBJ1-3
D: .

CDR3: CASSAGTYYGYTF
DNA: TGTGCCAGCAGTGCCGGGACATACTATGGCTACACCTTC
size: .
V: TRBV27
J: TRBJ1-2
D: .

CDR3: CASSGTSGGRSYNEQFF
DNA: TGTGCCAGCTCAGGGACTAGCGGGGGTCGCTCCTACAATGAGCAGTTCTTC
size: once
V: TRBV18
J: TRBJ2-1
D: TRBD2

CDR3: CASRKGLAGTQYF
DNA: TGTGCCAGCAGGAAGGGACTAGCGGGGACCCAGTACTTC
size: .
V: TRBV12-3/TRBV12-4
J: TRBJ2-5
D: TRBD2

CDR3: CASSLARGGLAGGRSEQYF
DNA: TGTGCCAGCAGCTTAGCCCGGGGCGGACTAGCGGGAGGGCGCTCCGAGCAGTACTTC
size: .
V: TRBV7-8
J: TRBJ2-7
D: TRBD2

CDR3: CASSEWDRVEKLFF
DNA: TGTGCCAGCAGTGAATGGGACAGGGTTGAAAAACTGTTTTTT
size: .
V: TRBV2
J: TRBJ1-4
D: TRBD1